A selection of T cell receptor beta chains follows, all from one sample in a study of control samples from healthy donors and cancer patients. Assay used: immunoSEQ multiplex PCR; TCRdb lists only in-frame clones, some missing. The sample consists of about 60,000 clones, roughly 90% of them appearing once. What was sequenced was PBMCs. The receptors derive from a man aged 35 to 55 with colorectal cancer. Each CDR3 is given with its conserved first and last residue. The D gene is left open where the match is weak. Some rows have no size entry. The others give once, few or many, or a class for an expanded clone.

size: -; V: TRBV3-1/TRBV3-2; D: -; CDR3: CASSQGPGEQYF
size: -; V: TRBV2; D: -; CDR3: CASSGSGAWYGYTF
size: few; V: TRBV3-1/TRBV3-2; D: -; CDR3: CASSQAASGPYTF
size: -; V: TRBV19; D: -; CDR3: CASSILYTLRETQYF
size: -; V: TRBV7-8; D: -; CDR3: CASSLGGAGYGYTF
size: -; V: TRBV11-2; D: -; CDR3: CASSPRRSNQPQHF
size: -; V: TRBV7-2; D: TRBD1; CDR3: CASSFRGRQETQYF
size: -; V: TRBV18; D: -; CDR3: CASSPPGPPRTEAFF
size: -; V: TRBV5-5; D: -; CDR3: CASSSRDLANEQFF
size: -; V: TRBV5-1; D: TRBD1; CDR3: CASSLGQGMNTEAFF